These 23 T cell receptor beta chains were sequenced from one sample in a study of cytomegalovirus exposure and HLA in healthy donors. PCR was performed using 60 Vbeta and 13 Jbeta primers. Profiled with immunoSEQ multiplex PCR; TCRdb holds only in-frame clones, not every one. Of approximately 220,000 clones listed, around three quarters are singletons. Sequencing used PBMCs. The receptors here all came from a man in his forties in good health and CMV-seronegative.

This chain joins TRBV6-5 and TRBJ2-3; weak D call: TRBD2 (5 bases). V was trimmed by 0 bases and J by 3 bases, leaving 13 bases between them. CDR1 and CDR2 (germline): MNHEY, SVGAGI. This CDR3 is built from 16 residues. In DNA form, the CDR3 reads TGTGCCAGCAGTTACTCGTGGAGCGGCCAGACAGATACGCAGTATTTT. Protein sequence: CASSYSWSGQTDTQYF.

V is TRBV7-9 and J is TRBJ2-7; TRBD2 matches at 8 bases. The CDR3 contains 17 residues. V trimming: 4 bases; J trimming: 3 bases; junction bases outside the gene matches: 14. Germline V gene data show CDR1 as SEHNR and CDR2 as FQNEAQ (reference sequence). The CDR3 protein is CASSSSGLAPSIYEQYF. CDR3 nucleotides: TGTGCCAGCAGCTCTAGCGGACTAGCTCCCTCAATCTACGAGCAGTACTTC.

V gene TRBV4-1 combines with J gene TRBJ1-2; D gene ambiguous. Germline loops: CDR1 MGHRA, CDR2 YSYEKL. The CDR3 is made up of 14 amino acids. Trimming left V 0 bases short and J 8 bases short, with 13 bases between. DNA for the CDR3: TGCGCCAGCAGCCAAGATTCCGGGTTCGGCGGCTACACCTTC. It yields the protein CASSQDSGFGGYTF.

The chain has TRBV7-9 and TRBJ2-4; TRBD1 matches 9 bases. The CDR3 loop spans 15 amino acids. J gave up 8 bases and V 2 bases, and 7 bases lay outside the gene matches. The V gene's germline CDR1 is SEHNR and CDR2 FQNEAQ (reference sequence). In DNA form, the CDR3 reads TGTGCCAGCAGCTTACTGACAGGGGGGAGGGACATTCAGTACTTC. Protein: CASSLLTGGRDIQYF.

V gene TRBV2 combines with J gene TRBJ1-3; D is perhaps TRBD1 (6 bases). This CDR3 is built from 17 residues. Trimming stripped 3 bases from V and 0 bases from J, with 15 bases between. Germline lookup yields CDR1 SNHLY and CDR2 FYNNEI. The chain's CDR3 is CASSDQAGVGSGNTIYF. The CDR3 region has the DNA TGTGCCAGCAGTGACCAGGCAGGGGTTGGCTCTGGAAACACCATATATTTT.

This chain joins TRBV19 and TRBJ2-7; 12 bases match TRBD1. V was clipped by 5 bases and J by 7 bases; unmatched bases: 6. CDR3 length equals 14 residues. Germline loops: CDR1 LNHDA, CDR2 SQIVND (reference sequence). For the CDR3, the DNA is TGTGCCAGTAGTTGGGACAGGGGGCGCGGGGAGCAGTACTTC. It yields the protein CASSWDRGRGEQYF.

J is TRBJ2-5 and V is TRBV6-1, with 11 bases fitting TRBD1. With V trimmed by 8 bases and J by 3 bases, 8 bases remained unmatched. CDR1 and CDR2 from the germline V gene are MNHNS and SASEGT. CDR3 length: 15 residues. The CDR3 sequence: CASLSGTGGKETQYF. CDR3 nucleotides: TGTGCCAGCCTCTCCGGGACAGGGGGGAAAGAGACCCAGTACTTC.

The chain combines TRBV5-1 with TRBJ2-7; 11 positions match TRBD2. This CDR3 is built from 17 residues. The germline V gene has CDR1 SGHRS and CDR2 YFSETQ. The V segment lost 4 bases and the J segment 2 bases; nucleotides outside the gene matches: 11. This CDR3 is CASSGPWTSGSTYEQYF. In nucleotides, the CDR3 is TGCGCCAGCAGCGGGCCCTGGACTAGCGGGTCCACCTACGAGCAGTACTTC.

The chain joins TRBV5-1 to TRBJ2-5; 9 nucleotides align to TRBD2. Trimming took 5 bases from V and 4 from J; bases not matched to a gene: 6. The V gene's germline CDR1 is SGHRS and CDR2 YFSETQ. CDR3 length: 14 residues. The CDR3 bases are TGCGCCAGCAGTAGCCCAGCGGGGGGAGAGACCCAGTACTTC. It yields the protein CASSSPAGGETQYF.

This clone was counted a few times. This specimen includes other DNA sequences encoding the same CDR3. The rearrangement joins TRBV4-1 to TRBJ1-1; 9 bases are shared with TRBD1. Germline-derived CDR1 and CDR2 are MGHRA and YSYEKL. J was trimmed by 1 base and V by 2 bases; bases with no gene match: 2. The CDR3 covers 15 residues. Here the CDR3 reads CASSQKTGGNTEAFF. The CDR3 nucleotides are TGCGCCAGCAGCCAAAAGACAGGGGGGAACACTGAAGCTTTCTTT.

J is TRBJ2-1 and V is TRBV5-1, with 10 bases fitting TRBD1. Germline CDR1 and CDR2: SGHRS and YFSETQ. Losses at the gene ends were 4 bases for V and 5 bases for J; bases not matched to a gene: 9. The CDR3 is 16 residues long. This CDR3 is CASSAMPGQGNNEQFF. The CDR3 nucleotides read TGCGCCAGCAGCGCCATGCCGGGACAGGGGAACAATGAGCAGTTCTTC.

This chain links TRBV19 with TRBJ2-1, with 14 bases aligning to TRBD2. The germline CDR1 and CDR2 sequences are LNHDA and SQIVND (reference sequence). CDR3 length: 17 residues. V lost 4 bases and J lost 2; bases outside the gene matches: 4. CDR3 sequence: CASSRGLAGAPYNEQFF. The CDR3 bases are TGTGCCAGTAGTAGGGGACTAGCGGGAGCACCCTACAATGAGCAGTTCTTC.

The chain links TRBV7-9 to TRBJ2-1, with D unclear. Germline V lookup: CDR1 SEHNR, CDR2 FQNEAQ (reference sequence). Trimming pared 5 bases from V and 7 bases from J, leaving 12 bases between. This CDR3 is 13 amino acids long. This CDR3 is CASSPGTVNEQFF. The CDR3 DNA reads as TGTGCCAGCAGCCCTGGAACAGTTAATGAGCAGTTCTTC.

This clone was counted only a few times. The CDR3 loop is CASSWTGQNEKLFF. In DNA form, the CDR3 reads TGTGCCAGCAGTTGGACAGGGCAAAATGAAAAACTGTTTTTT. V is TRBV27 and J is TRBJ1-4; TRBD1 matches 8 bases. CDR3 length: 14 residues. Trimming took 4 bases from V and 5 from J; bases not matched to a gene: 3. Germline lookup yields CDR1 MNHEY and CDR2 SMNVEV (reference sequence).

The chain combines TRBV2 with TRBJ2-5; 10 nucleotides align to TRBD2. Losses at the gene ends were 5 bases for V and 9 bases for J; bases not matched to a gene: 3. The CDR3 consists of 12 residues. Germline V CDR1 and CDR2: SNHLY, FYNNEI. In DNA, the CDR3 is TGTGCCAGCAGTCGGACTAGCGGCCCCCAGTACTTC. Translated, it gives CASSRTSGPQYF.

The rearrangement links TRBV2 to TRBJ1-5, with unresolved D. In germline, CDR1 is SNHLY, CDR2 FYNNEI. Trimming left V 0 bases short and J 5 bases short, with 5 bases between. The CDR3 totals 13 residues. CDR3 coding DNA: TGTGCCAGCAGTGAAGCTCTATATCAGCCCCAGCATTTT. Its protein is CASSEALYQPQHF.

This sequence joins TRBV9 and TRBJ2-7; 10 bases line up with TRBD2. CDR1 and CDR2 (germline): SGDLS, YYNGEE. The CDR3 has 17 amino acids. The V gene end was trimmed by 3 bases and the J gene end by 1 base; junction bases not matched to a gene: 10. CDR3 region: CASSANTGTSVSYEQYF. CDR3 nucleotide sequence: TGTGCCAGCAGCGCAAATACCGGGACTAGCGTTTCCTACGAGCAGTACTTC. Full variable domain (outside the CDR3, taken from reference TRBV9 and TRBJ2-7): DSGVTQTPKHLITATGQRVTLRCSPRSGDLSVYWYQQSLDQGLQFLIQYYNGEERAKGNILERFSAQQFPDLHSELNLSSLELGDSALYFCASSANTGTSVSYEQYFGPGTRLTVT.

Comments on this clone: One end of the junction does not line up with germline, which may come from a read error. The chain recombines TRBV11-1 with TRBJ2-5; the D is unclear. The CDR3 length is 14 residues. The germline V gene has CDR1 SGHAT and CDR2 FQDESV (reference sequence). The CDR3 sequence is CASSPPDPIEAQYF. The CDR3 nucleotides are TGTGCCAGCAGCCCCCCAGATCCCATAGAGGCCCAGTACTTC.

This sequence joins TRBV27 and TRBJ2-7, with 10 positions matching TRBD1. This CDR3 has 14 amino acids. The V and J ends lost 5 bases and 3 bases, in that order; junction bases with no gene match: 4. Germline V lookup: CDR1 MNHEY, CDR2 SMNVEV (reference sequence). This chain's CDR3 is CASSPGTGDYEQYF. The CDR3 DNA sequence: TGTGCCAGCAGTCCGGGGACAGGGGACTACGAGCAGTACTTC.

V and J are TRBV19 and TRBJ1-2; D is undetermined. V was pared by 3 bases and J by 0 bases, with 5 bases between. Germline lookup yields CDR1 LNHDA and CDR2 SQIVND (reference sequence). The CDR3 extends over 13 amino acids. This CDR3 reads CASSIGANYGYTF. CDR3 in DNA: TGTGCCAGTAGTATCGGAGCTAACTATGGCTACACCTTC.

This clone was observed a few times. This sequence joins TRBV10-3 and TRBJ1-1, with D unresolved. Germline CDR1 reads ENHRY; CDR2 reads SYGVKD. The CDR3 covers 14 residues. The V gene lost 3 bases and the J gene lost 3 bases, with 11 bases spanning the gap. Here the CDR3 reads CAISDLRLDTEAFF. CDR3 in DNA: TGTGCCATCAGTGACCTGAGGTTGGACACTGAAGCTTTCTTT.

The chain combines TRBV9 with TRBJ1-1; TRBD1 matches 9 bases. The CDR3 runs to 15 residues. Trimming cost V 0 bases and J 6 bases; bases outside gene matches: 6. CDR1 and CDR2 from the germline V gene are SGDLS and YYNGEE. CDR3 protein: CASSVGTGARAEAFF. DNA of the CDR3: TGTGCCAGCAGCGTAGGGACAGGGGCAAGAGCTGAAGCTTTCTTT.

The chain uses TRBV5-1 and TRBJ2-7; 9 bases fit TRBD1. This CDR3 has 14 residues. Germline assignment: CDR1 SGHRS and CDR2 YFSETQ. The trim removed 3 bases at V and 3 bases at J, leaving 4 bases unmatched. In nucleotides, the CDR3 is TGCGCCAGCAGCTCGGGACAGGGAAACTACGAGCAGTACTTC. Its translation is CASSSGQGNYEQYF.